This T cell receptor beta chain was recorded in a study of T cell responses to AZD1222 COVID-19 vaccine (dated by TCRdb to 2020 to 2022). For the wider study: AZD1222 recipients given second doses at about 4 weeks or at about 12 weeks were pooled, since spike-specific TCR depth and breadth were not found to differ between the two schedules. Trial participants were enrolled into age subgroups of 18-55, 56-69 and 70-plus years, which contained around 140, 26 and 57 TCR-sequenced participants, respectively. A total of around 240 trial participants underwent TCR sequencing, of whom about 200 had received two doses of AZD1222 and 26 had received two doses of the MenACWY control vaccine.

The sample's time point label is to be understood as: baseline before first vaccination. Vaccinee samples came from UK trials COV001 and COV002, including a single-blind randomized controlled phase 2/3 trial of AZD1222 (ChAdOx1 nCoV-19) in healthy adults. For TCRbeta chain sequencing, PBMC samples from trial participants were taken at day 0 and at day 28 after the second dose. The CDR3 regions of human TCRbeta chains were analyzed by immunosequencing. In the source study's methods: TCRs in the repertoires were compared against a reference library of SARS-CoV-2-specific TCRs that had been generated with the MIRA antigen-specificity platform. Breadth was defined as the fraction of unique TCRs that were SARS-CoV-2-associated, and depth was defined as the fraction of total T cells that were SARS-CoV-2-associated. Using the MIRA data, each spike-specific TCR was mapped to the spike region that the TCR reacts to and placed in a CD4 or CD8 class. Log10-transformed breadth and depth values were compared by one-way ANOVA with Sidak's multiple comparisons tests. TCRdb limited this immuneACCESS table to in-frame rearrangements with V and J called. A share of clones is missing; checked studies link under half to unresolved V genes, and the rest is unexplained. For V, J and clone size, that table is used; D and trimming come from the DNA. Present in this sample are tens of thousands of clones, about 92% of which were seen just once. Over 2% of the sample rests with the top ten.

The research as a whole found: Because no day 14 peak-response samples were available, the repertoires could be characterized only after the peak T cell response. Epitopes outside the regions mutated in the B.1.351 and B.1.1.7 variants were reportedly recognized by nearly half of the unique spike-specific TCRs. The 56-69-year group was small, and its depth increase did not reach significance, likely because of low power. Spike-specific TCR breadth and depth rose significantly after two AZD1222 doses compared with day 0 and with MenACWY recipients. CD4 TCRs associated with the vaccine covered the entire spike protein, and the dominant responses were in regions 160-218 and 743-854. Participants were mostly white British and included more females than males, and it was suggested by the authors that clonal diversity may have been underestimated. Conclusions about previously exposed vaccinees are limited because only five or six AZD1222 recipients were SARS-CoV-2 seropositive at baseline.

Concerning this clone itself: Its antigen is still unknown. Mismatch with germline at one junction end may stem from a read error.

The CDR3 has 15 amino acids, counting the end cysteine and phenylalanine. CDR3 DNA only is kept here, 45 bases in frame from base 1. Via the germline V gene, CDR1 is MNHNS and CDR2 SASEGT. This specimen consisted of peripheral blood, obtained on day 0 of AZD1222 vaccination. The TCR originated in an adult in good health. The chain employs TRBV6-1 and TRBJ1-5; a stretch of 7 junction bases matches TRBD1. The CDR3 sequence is CTSSEDRSSNQPQHF. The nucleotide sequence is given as TGTACCAGCAGTGAGGACAGGTCTAGCAATCAGCCCCAGCATTTT.